This T cell receptor beta chain was observed in a study of T cell responses to AZD1222 COVID-19 vaccine. Study-level points and caveats: Unmutated regions of variants are reportedly targeted by nearly half of spike-specific TCRs. Only a handful of individuals given AZD1222 were seropositive at baseline.

This CDR3 region has 16 residues. The germline V gene encodes CDR1 SGHTS and CDR2 YDEGEE. Trimming took 0 bases from V and 4 from J; bases not matched to a gene: 5. TCRdb keeps only in-frame clones here, not all; method: immunoSEQ multiplex PCR. The table lists about 100,000 clones, 87% of them singletons, with around 15% in the top ten. A word on this clone: Its specificity is not known.

This sequence was found in an adult in good health. The input for sequencing was peripheral blood, taken on day 0 of AZD1222 vaccination. V gene TRBV5-8 combines with J gene TRBJ1-4, with TRBD1 matching 8 bases. The CDR3: CASSLAPGQVNEKLFF. The CDR3 nucleotides are TGTGCCAGCAGCTTGGCCCCGGGACAGGTTAATGAAAAACTGTTTTTT. Full variable domain (rest looked up from reference TRBV5-8 and TRBJ1-4): EAGVTQSPTHLIKTRGQQATLRCSPISGHTSVYWYQQALGLGLQFLLWYDEGEERNRGNFPPRFSGRQFPNYSSELNVNALELEDSALYLCASSLAPGQVNEKLFFGSGTQLSVL.